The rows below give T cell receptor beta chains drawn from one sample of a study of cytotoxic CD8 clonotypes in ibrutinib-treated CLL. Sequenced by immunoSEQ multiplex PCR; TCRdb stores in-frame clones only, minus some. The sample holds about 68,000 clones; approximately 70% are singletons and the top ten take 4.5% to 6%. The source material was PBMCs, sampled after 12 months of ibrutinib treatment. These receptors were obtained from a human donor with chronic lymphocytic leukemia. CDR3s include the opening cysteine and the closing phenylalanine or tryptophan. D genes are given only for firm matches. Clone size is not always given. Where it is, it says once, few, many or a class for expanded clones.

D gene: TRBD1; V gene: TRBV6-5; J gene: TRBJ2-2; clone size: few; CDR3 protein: CASSSGQGINTGELFF; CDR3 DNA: TGTGCCAGCAGTTCCGGACAGGGGATAAACACCGGGGAGCTGTTTTTT
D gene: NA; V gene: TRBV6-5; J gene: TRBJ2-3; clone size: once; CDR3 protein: CASTRGGVSTDTQYF; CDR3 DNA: TGTGCCAGCACTAGGGGCGGGGTAAGCACAGATACGCAGTATTTT
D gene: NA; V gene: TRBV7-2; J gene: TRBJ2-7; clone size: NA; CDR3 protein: CASGAGEYEQYF; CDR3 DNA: TGTGCCAGTGGGGCAGGGGAATACGAGCAGTACTTC
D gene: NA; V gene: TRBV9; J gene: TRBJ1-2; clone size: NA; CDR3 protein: CASSAGLGDGYTF; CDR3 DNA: TGTGCCAGCAGTGCAGGGCTGGGGGATGGCTACACCTTC
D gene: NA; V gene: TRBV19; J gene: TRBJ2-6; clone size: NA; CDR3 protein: CASSIKTGTQVGANVLTF; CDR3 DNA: TGTGCCAGTAGTATTAAAACAGGTACTCAAGTTGGGGCCAACGTCCTGACTTTC
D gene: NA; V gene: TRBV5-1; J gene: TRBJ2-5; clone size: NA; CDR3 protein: CASSLAAGMRGETQYF; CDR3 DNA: TGCGCCAGCAGCTTGGCCGCGGGAATGCGGGGAGAGACCCAGTACTTC
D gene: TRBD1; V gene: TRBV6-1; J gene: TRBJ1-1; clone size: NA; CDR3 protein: CASRGTGEFGEAFF; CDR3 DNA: TGTGCCAGCAGAGGGACAGGGGAATTTGGTGAAGCTTTCTTT
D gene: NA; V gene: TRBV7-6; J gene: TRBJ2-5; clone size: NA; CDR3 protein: CASSLVKEETQYF; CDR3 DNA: TGTGCCAGCAGCTTAGTCAAGGAAGAGACCCAGTACTTC
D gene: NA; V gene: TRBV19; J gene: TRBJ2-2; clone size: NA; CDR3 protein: CASSIQGIAGELFF; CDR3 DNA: TGTGCCAGTAGTATTCAGGGAATAGCCGGGGAGCTGTTTTTT
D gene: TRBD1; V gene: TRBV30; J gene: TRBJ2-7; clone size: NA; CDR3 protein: CAWSPDRGYYEQYF; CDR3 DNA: TGTGCCTGGAGCCCGGACAGGGGTTACTACGAGCAGTACTTC
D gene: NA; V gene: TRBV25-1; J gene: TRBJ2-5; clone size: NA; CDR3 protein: CASSDFRGQETQYF; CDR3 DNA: TGTGCCAGCAGTGACTTTAGGGGCCAAGAGACCCAGTACTTC
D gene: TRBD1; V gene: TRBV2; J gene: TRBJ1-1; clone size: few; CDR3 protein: CASTGTANTEAFF; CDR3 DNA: TGTGCCAGCACTGGGACAGCCAACACTGAAGCTTTCTTT
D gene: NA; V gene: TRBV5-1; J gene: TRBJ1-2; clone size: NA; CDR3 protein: CASSLKGRKKNYGYTF; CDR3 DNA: TGCGCCAGCAGCTTGAAGGGACGAAAAAAGAACTATGGCTACACCTTC
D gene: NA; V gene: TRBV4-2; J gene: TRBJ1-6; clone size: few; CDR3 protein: CASSPYWTEERSPLHF; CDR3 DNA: TGTGCCAGCAGCCCCTATTGGACCGAGGAGCGGTCACCCCTCCACTTT
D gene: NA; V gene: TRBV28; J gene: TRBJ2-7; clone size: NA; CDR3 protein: CASSFPRGGTGNSYEQYF; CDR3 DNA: TGTGCCAGCAGTTTTCCCCGCGGGGGGACAGGTAACTCCTACGAGCAGTACTTC
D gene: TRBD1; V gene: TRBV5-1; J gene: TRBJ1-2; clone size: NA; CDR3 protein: CASSSGTGSYGYTF; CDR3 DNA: TGCGCCAGCAGCTCCGGGACAGGGAGCTATGGCTACACCTTC
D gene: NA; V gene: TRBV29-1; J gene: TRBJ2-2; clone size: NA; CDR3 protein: CSVEFTGELFF; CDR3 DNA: TGCAGCGTTGAGTTTACCGGGGAGCTGTTTTTT